This entry features one TCR beta chain sequence. Measured with immunoSEQ multiplex PCR; TCRdb has only the in-frame clones, and not every one. The sample lists about 94,000 clones, approximately 90% seen once, with over 3% in the top ten. V lost 5 bases, J lost 7 bases, and 12 bases lay in between. This CDR3 region has 12 residues. Germline V gene lookup returns CDR1 SGHRS and CDR2 YFSETQ. These data come from a study of control samples from healthy donors and cancer patients. The rearrangement joins TRBV5-1 to TRBJ1-1, with unresolved D. The sequence derives from a young woman in good health. Sequenced: blood. CDR3 in DNA: TGCGCCAGCAGGGCGGTGGGATTTGAAGCTTTCTTT. Translation gives CASRAVGFEAFF.